This TCR beta chain was captured in a study of CXCR3-negative and CXCR3-positive naive CD8 T cells. Study findings and constraints: Partly lower CXCR3 expression followed cryopreservation, and most assays relied on fresh PBMCs. Comparably high diversity marked both naive subsets, whereas memory CD8+ cells had much lower diversity. Naive cells that were CXCR3-negative or CXCR3-positive used TRBV-TRBJ genes alike, while memory cells diverged.

UMI-tagged TRB cDNA libraries were built via 5' RACE. For each CDR3 protein, TCRdb gives one entry from its re-call of the 5' RACE reads, without DNA. The sample has about 40,000 distinct CDR3 sequences; the top ten hold around a tenth. Points on this clonotype: Antigen unknown.

This CDR3 is 15 amino acids long. CDR1 and CDR2 (germline): KGHDR, SFDVKD. With 300,000 cells each, the CD8+ T cell subsets were individually sorted in triplicate. The chain carries TRBV24-1 and TRBJ2-5; the D gene TCRdb calls, TRBD1, cannot be checked with no DNA. This sequence was found in a human donor in good health. Some clones in this sample may be carry-over from other donors' samples. Material for sequencing was memory CD8+ T cells from blood. This chain's CDR3 is CATSDLSTDQETQYF.